Described below is a single TCR beta chain sequence and its context. V lost 5 bases, J lost 3 bases, and 17 bases lay in between. The CDR3 loop spans 15 amino acids. Germline V CDR1 and CDR2: DFQATT, SNEGSKA (reference sequence). Via MiXCR, TCRdb re-called the 5' RACE reads, giving one row per CDR3 protein. The sample consists of 8,400 or so distinct CDR3 sequences, over 55% of them appearing once. Sample: tumor-infiltrating memory CD4+ T cells sorted from the breast tumor. The subset is: memory CD4+ T cells, CD4+CD45RO+CD25-. The chain carries TRBV20-1 and TRBJ1-5; D is ambiguous. The TCR comes from a female donor with breast cancer. The CDR3 spells CSAGGIGADNQPQHF. The CDR3 DNA follows: TGCAGTGCTGGAGGGATAGGCGCGGACAATCAGCCCCAGCATTTT.